These T cell receptor beta chains were read from a single sample in a study of regulatory T cells in long-lasting Graves disease. TCRdb reprocessed the multiplex PCR reads via MiXCR and lists one record per CDR3 protein. Altogether 300,000 or so distinct CDR3 sequences are present, around a fifth being singletons, with the ten largest covering around 30%. This specimen was peripheral blood mononuclear cells (PBMCs), taken when the disease was refractory, from a patient treated with antithyroid drugs. These receptors were taken from a female donor with Graves disease. Each CDR3 is given with its conserved first and last residue. D genes are given only for firm matches. Part of the rows lack a size; the others show once, few, many or a class for expanded clones.

TGCGCCAGCAGCTTAGTAGGGTGGAGCACCGGGGAGCTGTTTTTT	CASSLVGWSTGELFF	15	few	-	TRBV5-1	TRBJ2-2
TGCAGCGTCACTAGGACGGGAAGCTCCTACGAGCAGTACTTC	CSVTRTGSSYEQYF	14	many	-	TRBV29-1	TRBJ2-7
TGTGCCAGCAGCAGTAGCGTAGCCTACAATGAGCAGTTCTTC	CASSSSVAYNEQFF	14	few	-	TRBV9	TRBJ2-1
TGTGCCAGCAGCTTGGTGGGCCACGAGCAGTACTTC	CASSLVGHEQYF	12	-	-	TRBV5-5	TRBJ2-7
TGCGCCAGCAGCCGGACAGAGATGAACACTGAAGCTTTCTTT	CASSRTEMNTEAFF	14	-	-	TRBV5-1	TRBJ1-1
TGCAGCGCTGTTGGCGGAGACTTC	CSAVGGDF	8	many	-	TRBV29-1	TRBJ2-5
TGTGCCAGCAGTTACGTGTTGATGGGCTCCTATAATTCACCCCTCCACTTT	CASSYVLMGSYNSPLHF	17	-	-	TRBV6-9	TRBJ1-6
TGTGCCCTAAGGATCACAAATCTGAACACTGAAGCTTTCTTT	CALRITNLNTEAFF	14	many	-	TRBV30	TRBJ1-1
TGTGCCAGCAGTTTAAGGGAATCCGGGGAGCTGTTTTTT	CASSLRESGELFF	13	many	-	TRBV28	TRBJ2-2
TGTGCCAGCAGCGAGTACAGGGGCTGGGGCTCGAGCTCTGGAAACACCATATATTTT	CASSEYRGWGSSSGNTIYF	19	-	TRBD1	TRBV11-2	TRBJ1-3
TGTGCCAGCAGCTTCGGATTAGCGGGTAACTACGAGCAGTACTTC	CASSFGLAGNYEQYF	15	many	TRBD2	TRBV11-2	TRBJ2-7
TGCGCCAGCAGCCAAGATTATATGGTATCCTATGGCTACACCTTC	CASSQDYMVSYGYTF	15	many	-	TRBV4-1	TRBJ1-2
TGTGCCAGCATTGAGACGACTGGTCCCTACGAGCAGTACTTC	CASIETTGPYEQYF	14	many	-	TRBV2	TRBJ2-7
TGTGCCAGTAGTTCGCCGGACGTAGAGGGCACTGAAGCTTTCTTT	CASSSPDVEGTEAFF	15	-	-	TRBV19	TRBJ1-1
TGTGCCAGCTCACCAGCAGGGACCTTAGCCAAAAACATTCAGTACTTC	CASSPAGTLAKNIQYF	16	few	-	TRBV18	TRBJ2-4
TGTGCCAGCAGCCAATCAGACAGGGACGAAAAACTGTTTTTT	CASSQSDRDEKLFF	14	-	TRBD1	TRBV3-1	TRBJ1-4
TGTGCCAGCAGCGAACCGGGGTTCTCCCGGGATTCACCCCTCCACTTT	CASSEPGFSRDSPLHF	16	few	-	TRBV7-2	TRBJ1-6
TGCAGCGTTGAATCGACAGGTCTTGAAGCTTTCTTT	CSVESTGLEAFF	12	few	-	TRBV29-1	TRBJ1-1
TGCAGCGTGCCAGGAGCGAACACCGGGGAGCTGTTTTTT	CSVPGANTGELFF	13	-	-	TRBV29-1	TRBJ2-2
TGTGCCAGCAGCCAGAGACAGACAGGGCGTGAAGCTTTCTTT	CASSQRQTGREAFF	14	many	TRBD1	TRBV6-1	TRBJ1-1
TGCAGCGTCCCGCCTCGGGACACCCATGGCTACACCTTC	CSVPPRDTHGYTF	13	many	-	TRBV29-1	TRBJ1-2
TGTGCCAGCAGTCTAACCGGACTCGAATGGGATTCACCCCTCCACTTT	CASSLTGLEWDSPLHF	16	many	-	TRBV28	TRBJ1-6
TGCAGTGCTAGAGATCTTGGGACGGCCTCCTACGAGCAGTACTTC	CSARDLGTASYEQYF	15	once	-	TRBV20-1	TRBJ2-7
TGTGCCAGCAGTTCCCACTACCCCGGGTATGGCTACACCTTC	CASSSHYPGYGYTF	14	many	-	TRBV6-5	TRBJ1-2
TGCAGTGCAGGGACAGGGGACTCCTACGAGCAGTACTTC	CSAGTGDSYEQYF	13	few	TRBD1	TRBV20-1	TRBJ2-7
TGTGCCAGCAGCCCCCGGAGCACTGAAGCTTTCTTT	CASSPRSTEAFF	12	many	-	TRBV7-9	TRBJ1-1
TGTGCCAGCAGTCTCCAGGGGATCACTGAAGCTTTCTTT	CASSLQGITEAFF	13	many	-	TRBV2	TRBJ1-1
TGTGCCAGCAGCTTGGGACTCCGCGGGGGAGAGACCCAGTACTTC	CASSLGLRGGETQYF	15	many	TRBD2	TRBV7-2	TRBJ2-5
TGCGCCAGCAGCTTGTTGACAGGGGTCACCGGGGAGCTGTTTTTT	CASSLLTGVTGELFF	15	many	TRBD1	TRBV5-1	TRBJ2-2
TGTGCCAGCTCACTAGGGGTCTCAAGGACTGAAGCTTTCTTT	CASSLGVSRTEAFF	14	-	-	TRBV18	TRBJ1-1
TGTGCCAGCCGTCGGTCAGCCTGGGACGAGCAGTACTTC	CASRRSAWDEQYF	13	many	-	TRBV27	TRBJ2-7
TGTGCCAGCAGTCTAGCGGGAGGCTTTTCCGAGCAGTACTTC	CASSLAGGFSEQYF	14	many	TRBD2	TRBV12-3/TRBV12-4	TRBJ2-7
TGTGCCAGCAGCCTTACCAGGGAAAAACTGTTTTTT	CASSLTREKLFF	12	many	-	TRBV11-2	TRBJ1-4
TGCGCCAGCAGCCAAAGAGAACAGTCAGCGGGAGTGTCCTACGAGCAGTACTTC	CASSQREQSAGVSYEQYF	18	-	TRBD2	TRBV4-1	TRBJ2-7
TGCGCCAGCAGCCAGTTTCCGGGACAGCTATCAACTAATGAAAAACTGTTTTTT	CASSQFPGQLSTNEKLFF	18	few	TRBD1	TRBV4-1	TRBJ1-4
TGTGCCAGCAGTCCCGTCGCCCATTGGACTAGCGGGAGGATCCACAATGAGCAGTTCTTC	CASSPVAHWTSGRIHNEQFF	20	few	TRBD2	TRBV2	TRBJ2-1
TGTGCCAGCAGCTTAGAGGGAGTGGGGAATTCACCCCTCCACTTT	CASSLEGVGNSPLHF	15	many	-	TRBV11-2	TRBJ1-6
TGCGCCAGCAGCTTGGCGGGAGAGAGGGCCGGGGAGCTGTTTTTT	CASSLAGERAGELFF	15	many	-	TRBV5-1	TRBJ2-2
TGTGCCAGCAGTTTAACCTTAACGGGGTCCGAGCAGTACTTC	CASSLTLTGSEQYF	14	few	-	TRBV12-3/TRBV12-4	TRBJ2-7
TGTGCCATCAGTGGGGGGCGGGGTCAGCCCCAGCATTTT	CAISGGRGQPQHF	13	-	-	TRBV10-3	TRBJ1-5
TGTGCCAGCAGCCCCCCTTGGGACACTGAAGCTTTCTTT	CASSPPWDTEAFF	13	-	-	TRBV7-9	TRBJ1-1
TGTGCCAGCAGTTTGGAGGGCTCGGGCAATCAGCCCCAGCATTTT	CASSLEGSGNQPQHF	15	many	-	TRBV12-3/TRBV12-4	TRBJ1-5